One and the same sample provided the 19 T cell receptor beta chains below, sequenced in a study of T cell responses to AZD1222 COVID-19 vaccine. Some clones are missing from TCRdb's copy, which holds only in-frame ones; the method was immunoSEQ multiplex PCR. In the table there are about 100,000 clones, more than 85% of which are singletons. Sequenced here: peripheral blood, sampled on day 0 of AZD1222 vaccination. Receptor source: an adult in good health.

This sequence joins TRBV4-3 and TRBJ1-2; 7 bases line up with TRBD1. Trimming removed 0 bases from V and 8 bases from J; junction bases left unmatched: 9. Per germline, CDR1 LGHNA and CDR2 YSLEER. The CDR3 covers 15 residues. The CDR3 sequence is CASSQDRRGRGGYTF. In DNA form, the CDR3 reads TGCGCCAGCAGCCAAGATAGGAGGGGGCGGGGAGGCTACACCTTC.

The chain links TRBV30 to TRBJ1-3; 10 bases are shared with TRBD1. The germline CDR1 and CDR2 sequences are GTSNPN and SVGIG (reference sequence). The CDR3 length is 14 residues. With V trimmed by 5 bases and J by 0 bases, 1 base remained unmatched. This CDR3 reads CAWGTGASGNTIYF. The CDR3 DNA sequence: TGTGCCTGGGGGACAGGGGCCTCTGGAAACACCATATATTTT.

This clone was recorded once. The chain links TRBV24-1 to TRBJ1-3; D remains ambiguous. Trimming cost V 0 bases and J 4 bases, with 3 bases left between them. Germline loops: CDR1 KGHDR, CDR2 SFDVKD. There are 13 residues in the CDR3. This CDR3 reads CATSDLRGNTIYF. The CDR3 coding sequence is TGTGCCACCAGTGATTTGAGGGGAAACACCATATATTTT.

This chain links TRBV6-5 with TRBJ1-1; 8 nucleotides align to TRBD1. Germline values: CDR1 MNHEY, CDR2 SVGAGI. The CDR3 runs to 15 residues. The junction had 11 bases not matched to a gene; V was cut back by 8 bases and J by 3 bases. The CDR3 coding sequence is TGTGCCAGCTCCTCAGGCACAGGGGGGGACACTGAAGCTTTCTTT. It is translated as CASSSGTGGDTEAFF.

The chain joins TRBV27 to TRBJ2-2; 10 nucleotides align to TRBD1. The CDR3 has 18 amino acids. After removal of 2 bases from V and 4 bases from J, the junction contained 10 bases not matched to a gene. Germline CDR1 MNHEY, CDR2 SMNVEV (reference sequence). The CDR3 sequence: CASSLGVPGQGTTGELFF. The CDR3 nucleotides are TGTGCCAGCAGTTTAGGGGTCCCGGGACAGGGGACCACCGGGGAGCTGTTTTTT.

This sequence joins TRBV10-3 and TRBJ1-2; no firm D call. CDR1 is ENHRY and CDR2 is SYGVKD in the germline V gene. Trimming removed 0 bases from V and 4 bases from J, with 9 bases in between. The CDR3 covers 14 residues. CDR3 coding DNA: TGTGCCATCAGTGAGTCCGACGGCTTCTATGGCTACACCTTC. It translates to CAISESDGFYGYTF.

The V and J genes are TRBV19 and TRBJ1-1; TRBD1 matches 7 bases. V was pared by 1 base and J by 0 bases, with 5 bases of the junction left unmatched. The CDR3 runs to 16 residues. The V gene's germline CDR1 is LNHDA and CDR2 SQIVND (reference sequence). In nucleotides, the CDR3 is TGTGCCAGTAGTATAGCCCGTACAGGGGTGAACACTGAAGCTTTCTTT. Its protein product is CASSIARTGVNTEAFF.

This clone has a single count. This sequence joins TRBV18 and TRBJ1-5; 8 bases are shared with TRBD1. The CDR3 covers 16 residues. The junction had 5 bases not matched to a gene; V was cut back by 2 bases and J by 2 bases. Germline V gene sequence: CDR1 KGHSH, CDR2 LQKENI. The CDR3 sequence: CASSPFTTGGNQPQHF. CDR3 nucleotide sequence: TGTGCCAGCTCACCATTTACGACAGGGGGCAATCAGCCCCAGCATTTT.

This chain connects TRBV28 to TRBJ1-1; 7 nucleotides align to TRBD1. The CDR3 sequence is 14 residues long. Germline V lookup: CDR1 MDHEN, CDR2 SYDVKM. Losses at the gene ends were 8 bases for V and 1 base for J; bases not matched to a gene: 7. The CDR3 is CASDTGVGNTEAFF. DNA of the CDR3: TGTGCCAGCGATACAGGGGTCGGGAACACTGAAGCTTTCTTT.

The CDR3 region has the DNA TGTGCCAGCAGCTTAGGTGGGGGAAGGTTTACTGAAGCTTTCTTT. This sequence encodes CASSLGGGRFTEAFF. The chain has TRBV7-9 and TRBJ1-1; D perhaps matches TRBD1 (5 bases). Trimming stripped 1 base from V and 5 bases from J, with 14 bases between. Germline assignment: CDR1 SEHNR and CDR2 FQNEAQ (reference sequence). The CDR3 loop spans 15 amino acids.

This clone appeared a few times. The V call is TRBV7-2, the J call TRBJ1-5; no reliable D call. Germline V lookup: CDR1 SGHTA, CDR2 FQGNSA. The V end lost 5 bases, the J end lost 4 bases, and 9 bases lay between the germline ends. CDR3 size: 13 residues. The CDR3 loop reads CASSLSLNQPQHF. In nucleotides, the CDR3 is TGTGCCAGCAGCCTTAGTTTGAATCAGCCCCAGCATTTT.

This clone was counted a few times. The chain employs TRBV2 and TRBJ1-5, with a possible D match to TRBD1 (5 bases). CDR3 size: 16 residues. V dropped 4 bases and J dropped 2 bases, with 15 bases sitting between them. Looked up from germline, CDR1 is SNHLY and CDR2 is FYNNEI. The CDR3: CASSGGRQGGNQPQHF. For the CDR3, the DNA is TGTGCCAGCAGTGGGGGCCGGCAGGGAGGCAATCAGCCCCAGCATTTT.

About this clone itself: Other DNA sequences within the sample encode an identical CDR3. The V gene is TRBV5-8, the J gene TRBJ2-1, with 8 bases that match TRBD1. V trimming: 4 bases; J trimming: 0 bases; junction bases outside the gene matches: 3. Germline assignment: CDR1 SGHTS and CDR2 YDEGEE. CDR3 size: 15 residues. DNA for the CDR3: TGTGCCAGCAGCCTAGACAGGGGCTCCTACAATGAGCAGTTCTTC. It is translated as CASSLDRGSYNEQFF.

The rearrangement links TRBV9 to TRBJ1-2; D is unclear. Germline values: CDR1 SGDLS, CDR2 YYNGEE. Trimming took 0 bases from V and 4 from J, leaving 13 bases between them. The CDR3 is 15 residues long. CDR3 in amino acids: CASSVAPGSSYGYTF. The CDR3 nucleotides are TGTGCCAGCAGCGTAGCCCCGGGCAGTTCCTATGGCTACACCTTC.

The genes are TRBV9 and TRBJ1-2, with 7 bases fitting TRBD1. The CDR3 is 15 amino acids. Germline assignment: CDR1 SGDLS and CDR2 YYNGEE. V dropped 4 bases and J dropped 2; count of bases not matched to a gene: 8. CDR3 sequence: CASSPRGQENYGYTF. In DNA, the CDR3 is TGTGCCAGCAGCCCCCGCGGACAGGAGAACTATGGCTACACCTTC.

The CDR3 sequence: CASSVGGADTEAFF. The CDR3 bases are TGTGCCAGCAGCGTAGGGGGGGCGGACACTGAAGCTTTCTTT. The chain employs TRBV9 and TRBJ1-1; D might be TRBD1 (6 bases). V gave up 0 bases and J gave up 3 bases, with 9 bases separating them. This CDR3 has 14 amino acids. Germline-derived CDR1 and CDR2 are SGDLS and YYNGEE.

V is TRBV30 and J is TRBJ1-2, with TRBD1 identical over 9 bases. The CDR3 is 14 amino acids. V lost 3 bases, J lost 3 bases, and 5 bases stayed unmatched. Germline CDR1 is GTSNPN and CDR2 is SVGIG (reference sequence). The CDR3 loop reads CAWRGDRDHYGYTF. The CDR3 DNA reads as TGTGCCTGGAGAGGGGACAGGGATCACTATGGCTACACCTTC. Variable domain in full (rest from reference TRBV30 and TRBJ1-2): SQTIHQWPATLVQPVGSPLSLECTVEGTSNPNLYWYRQAAGRGLQLLFYSVGIGQISSEVPQNLSASRPQDRQFILSSKKLLLSDSGFYLCAWRGDRDHYGYTFGSGTRLTVV.

The CDR3 DNA reads TGTGCCAGCAGCCCTCGGTTGAACACTGAAGCTTTCTTT. Translating gives CASSPRLNTEAFF. This chain links TRBV27 with TRBJ1-1; D is unresolved. CDR3 size: 13 residues. Trimming removed 6 bases from V and 0 bases from J, with 8 bases in between. In germline, CDR1 is MNHEY, CDR2 SMNVEV (reference sequence).

This clone was counted once. The genes are TRBV7-3 and TRBJ2-7; D possibly corresponds to TRBD1 (6 bases). CDR1 is SGHTA, CDR2 FQGTGA, per germline. The V end was cut by 5 bases, the J end by 3 bases, with 14 bases between. CDR3 size: 14 residues. CDR3: CASSLKQGRYEQYF. CDR3 coding DNA: TGTGCCAGCAGCCTCAAACAGGGACGCTACGAGCAGTACTTC.